This TCR beta chain was recovered during a study of response to subunit inactivated influenza vaccine. Study-level results: Only a handful of new T cells, the authors suggested, are recruited with each seasonal influenza vaccination.

To note about this clonotype: What it recognizes is unknown. A single base separates this from a much larger clone, so it may be a read error.

The CDR3 sequence is 15 residues long. The V gene's germline CDR1 is WSHSY and CDR2 SAAADI. From the RT-PCR reads, TCRdb called clonotypes with MiXCR, one entry per CDR3 protein. The top ten clones hold 9.5% to 15% of a sample with 150,000 or so distinct CDR3 sequences, roughly 10% of them seen once. Source: non-naive T cells sorted from PBMCs, taken more than 35 days after vaccination. The gene calls are TRBV10-2 and TRBJ2-6, with D perhaps matching TRBD1 or TRBD2 (5 bases each). This clonotype was sampled from a man aged 50 to 60 who received an inactivated influenza vaccine. CDR3 region: CASRKGTSGANALTF. The CDR3 nucleotides read TGCGCCAGCAGAAAAGGGACGTCTGGGGCCAACGCCCTGACTTTC.